This T cell receptor (beta chain) emerged from a study of OX40 agonist ivuxolimab in advanced cancers. On the study more broadly: As their treatment, patients were administered ivuxolimab, an agonistic anti-OX40 (CD134) antibody. Whole-study findings and limits: Part of the nonresponder group also had normalized T-cell clonal expansion that was low. Clonal expansion in partial responders at 0.1-3.0 mg/kg ranked among the lowest.

The cohort excluded patients with autoimmune disease history or systemic immunosuppression. The CDR3 is 16 amino acids. Looked up from germline, CDR1 is MNHEY and CDR2 is SVGAGI. V lost 2 bases and J lost 0, with 8 bases in between. Using immunoSEQ multiplex PCR, the repertoire was profiled, and TCRdb retains in-frame clones only, with some absent. The table lists 68,000 or so clones, 83% of them singletons. With regard to this clone: The antigen is undetermined.

The chain recombines TRBV6-5 with TRBJ1-6; no clear D. The TCR was taken from an adult with an advanced solid tumor such as melanoma, head and neck, liver or kidney cancer. The specimen comprised CD4+ or CD8+ T cells sorted from blood, sampled in a trial of the OX40 agonist ivuxolimab. In DNA, the CDR3 is TGTGCCAGCAGTTACCGCGTGAGCTCCTATAATTCACCCCTCCACTTT. Amino acid sequence: CASSYRVSSYNSPLHF.